This TCR beta chain was documented in a study of shared clonotypes between healthy human individuals. Germline CDR1 is SGHNT and CDR2 is YYREEE (reference sequence). The CDR3 covers 18 residues. Trimming took 3 bases from V and 5 from J; bases not matched to a gene: 18. Positively selected for CCR7, the CD45RO-negative cells used as naive CD8 cells excluded terminally differentiated effector memory CD45RA+ cells. Only in-frame clones appear in the TCRdb table, and some are missing; sequencing was by immunoSEQ multiplex PCR. The profile covers about 870,000 clones, with more than 85% appearing a single time and about 24% taken by the ten largest.

Input material: naive CD8+ T cells sorted from blood. This receptor was obtained from a man aged 25 to 45 in good health. The V call is TRBV5-4, the J call TRBJ2-5, with TRBD2 identical over 8 bases. In DNA form, the CDR3 reads TGTGCCAGCAGCTATCCCCTCTCTGACGGGAGGGCCGGGGAGACCCAGTACTTC. Translation: CASSYPLSDGRAGETQYF.